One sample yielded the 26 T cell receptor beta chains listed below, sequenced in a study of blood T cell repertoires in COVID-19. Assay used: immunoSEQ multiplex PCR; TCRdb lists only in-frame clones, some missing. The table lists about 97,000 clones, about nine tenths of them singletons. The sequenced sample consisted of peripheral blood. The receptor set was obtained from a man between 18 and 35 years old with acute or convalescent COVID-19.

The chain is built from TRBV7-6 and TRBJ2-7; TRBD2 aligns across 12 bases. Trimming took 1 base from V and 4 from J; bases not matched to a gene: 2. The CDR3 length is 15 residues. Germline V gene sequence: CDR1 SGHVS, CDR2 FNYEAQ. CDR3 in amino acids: CASSLGLAGGYEQYF. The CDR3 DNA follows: TGTGCCAGCAGCTTAGGTCTAGCGGGAGGGTACGAGCAGTACTTC.

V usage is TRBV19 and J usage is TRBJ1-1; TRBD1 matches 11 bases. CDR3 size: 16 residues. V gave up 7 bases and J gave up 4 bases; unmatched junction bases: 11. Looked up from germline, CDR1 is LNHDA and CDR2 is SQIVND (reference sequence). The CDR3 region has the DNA TGTGCCAGTAATAGGGCTGGGACAGGGGGAATCACTGAAGCTTTCTTT. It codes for CASNRAGTGGITEAFF.

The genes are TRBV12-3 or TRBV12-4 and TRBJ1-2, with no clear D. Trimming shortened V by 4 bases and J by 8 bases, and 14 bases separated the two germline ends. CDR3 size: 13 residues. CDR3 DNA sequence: TGTGCCAGCAGTTCTGGACCGCTAGCGGGCTACACCTTC. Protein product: CASSSGPLAGYTF.

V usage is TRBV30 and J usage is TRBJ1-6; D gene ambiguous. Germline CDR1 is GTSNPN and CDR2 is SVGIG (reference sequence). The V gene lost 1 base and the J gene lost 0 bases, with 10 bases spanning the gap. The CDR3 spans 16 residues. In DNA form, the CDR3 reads TGTGCCTGGAGTGGGCGCTACAGCTCCTATAATTCACCCCTCCACTTT. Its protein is CAWSGRYSSYNSPLHF.

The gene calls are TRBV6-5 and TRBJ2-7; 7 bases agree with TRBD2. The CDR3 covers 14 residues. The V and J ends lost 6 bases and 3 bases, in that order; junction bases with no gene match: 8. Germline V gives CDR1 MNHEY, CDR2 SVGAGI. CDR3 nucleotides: TGTGCCAGCAGCCCCGAGCGGGGTGGCTACGAGCAGTACTTC. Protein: CASSPERGGYEQYF.

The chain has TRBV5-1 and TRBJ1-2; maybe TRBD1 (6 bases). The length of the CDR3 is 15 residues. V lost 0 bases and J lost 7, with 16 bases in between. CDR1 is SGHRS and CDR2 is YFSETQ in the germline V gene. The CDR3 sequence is CASSLEAGVEGGYTF. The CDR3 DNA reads TGCGCCAGCAGCTTGGAAGCAGGGGTAGAGGGTGGCTACACCTTC.

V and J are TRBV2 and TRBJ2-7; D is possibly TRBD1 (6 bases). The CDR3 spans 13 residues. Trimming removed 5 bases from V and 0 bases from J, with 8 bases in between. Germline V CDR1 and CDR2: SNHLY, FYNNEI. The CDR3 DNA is TGTGCCAGCAGTCGGACAGTCTCCTACGAGCAGTACTTC. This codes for CASSRTVSYEQYF.

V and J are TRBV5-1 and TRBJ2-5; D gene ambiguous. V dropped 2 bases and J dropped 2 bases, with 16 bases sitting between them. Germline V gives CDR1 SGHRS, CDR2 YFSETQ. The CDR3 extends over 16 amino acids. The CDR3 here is CASSFDGYPNQETQYF. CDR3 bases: TGCGCCAGCAGCTTTGATGGTTACCCTAATCAAGAGACCCAGTACTTC.

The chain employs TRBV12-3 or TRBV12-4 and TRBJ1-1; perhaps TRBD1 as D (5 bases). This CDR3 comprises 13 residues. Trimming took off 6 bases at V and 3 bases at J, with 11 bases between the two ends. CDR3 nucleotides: TGTGCCAGCAGGTACGAAGGGGACACTGAAGCTTTCTTT. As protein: CASRYEGDTEAFF.

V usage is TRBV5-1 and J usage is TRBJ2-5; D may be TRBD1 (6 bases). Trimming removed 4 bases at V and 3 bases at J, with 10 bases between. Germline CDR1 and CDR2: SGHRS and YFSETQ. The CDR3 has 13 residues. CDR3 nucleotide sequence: TGCGCCAGCAGCATCGCAGGGGAAGAGACCCAGTACTTC. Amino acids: CASSIAGEETQYF.

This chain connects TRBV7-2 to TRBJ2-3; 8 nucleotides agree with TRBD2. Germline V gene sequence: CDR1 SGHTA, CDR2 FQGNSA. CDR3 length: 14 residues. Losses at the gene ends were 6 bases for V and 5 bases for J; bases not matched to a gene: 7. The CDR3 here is CASRDEREQDTQYF. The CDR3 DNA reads TGTGCCAGCAGGGACGAGCGGGAGCAAGATACGCAGTATTTT.

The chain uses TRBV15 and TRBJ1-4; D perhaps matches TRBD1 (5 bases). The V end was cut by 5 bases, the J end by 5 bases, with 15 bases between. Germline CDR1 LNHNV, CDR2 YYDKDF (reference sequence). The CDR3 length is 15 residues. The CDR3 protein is CATSRMGTFNEKLFF. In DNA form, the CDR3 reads TGTGCCACCAGCCGTATGGGGACTTTCAATGAAAAACTGTTTTTT.

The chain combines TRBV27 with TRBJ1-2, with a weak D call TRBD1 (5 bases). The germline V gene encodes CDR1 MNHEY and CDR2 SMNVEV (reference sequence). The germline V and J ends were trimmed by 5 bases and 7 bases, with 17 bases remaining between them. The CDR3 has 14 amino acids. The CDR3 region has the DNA TGTGCCAGCAGTCCCCCGGGGAGCGGGGGTGGCTACACCTTC. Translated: CASSPPGSGGGYTF.

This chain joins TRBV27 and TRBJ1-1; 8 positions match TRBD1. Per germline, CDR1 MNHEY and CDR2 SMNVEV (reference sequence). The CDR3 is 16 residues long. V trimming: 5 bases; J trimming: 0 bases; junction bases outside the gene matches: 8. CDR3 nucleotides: TGTGCCAGCAGTCTAATAAAGGACAGGGTGAACACTGAAGCTTTCTTT. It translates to CASSLIKDRVNTEAFF.

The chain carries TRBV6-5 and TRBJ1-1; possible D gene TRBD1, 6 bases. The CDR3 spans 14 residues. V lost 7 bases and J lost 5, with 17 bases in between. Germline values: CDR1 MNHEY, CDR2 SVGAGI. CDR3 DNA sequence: TGTGCCAGCAAAGGGGACACGGTGACGACTGAAGCTTTCTTT. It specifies CASKGDTVTTEAFF.

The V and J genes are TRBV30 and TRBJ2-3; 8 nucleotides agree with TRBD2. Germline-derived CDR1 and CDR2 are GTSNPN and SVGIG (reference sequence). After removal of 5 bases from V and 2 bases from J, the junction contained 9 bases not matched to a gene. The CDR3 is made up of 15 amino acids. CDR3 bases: TGTGCCTGGGGAGGGATAGCGGGAACCACAGATACGCAGTATTTT. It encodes CAWGGIAGTTDTQYF. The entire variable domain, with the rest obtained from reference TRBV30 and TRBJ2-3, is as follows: SQTIHQWPATLVQPVGSPLSLECTVEGTSNPNLYWYRQAAGRGLQLLFYSVGIGQISSEVPQNLSASRPQDRQFILSSKKLLLSDSGFYLCAWGGIAGTTDTQYFGPGTRLTVL.

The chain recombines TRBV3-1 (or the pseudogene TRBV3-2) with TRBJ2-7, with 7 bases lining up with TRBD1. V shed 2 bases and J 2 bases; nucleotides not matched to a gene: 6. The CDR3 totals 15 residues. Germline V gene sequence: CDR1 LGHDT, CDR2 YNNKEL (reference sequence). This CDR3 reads CASSQKRGLTYEQYF. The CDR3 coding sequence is TGTGCCAGCAGCCAAAAGAGGGGGCTAACCTACGAGCAGTACTTC.

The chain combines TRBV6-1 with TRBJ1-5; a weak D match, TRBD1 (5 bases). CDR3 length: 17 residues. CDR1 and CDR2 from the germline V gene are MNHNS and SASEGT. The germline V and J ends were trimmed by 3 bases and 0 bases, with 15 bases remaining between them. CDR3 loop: CASSERTGFYSNQPQHF. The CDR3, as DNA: TGTGCCAGCAGTGAGAGAACAGGCTTCTATAGCAATCAGCCCCAGCATTTT.

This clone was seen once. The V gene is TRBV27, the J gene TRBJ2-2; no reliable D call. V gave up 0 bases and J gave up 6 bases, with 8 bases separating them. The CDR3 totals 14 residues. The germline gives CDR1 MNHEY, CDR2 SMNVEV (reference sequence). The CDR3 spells CASSLSLTAGELFF. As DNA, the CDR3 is TGTGCCAGCAGTTTATCCCTCACAGCCGGGGAGCTGTTTTTT.

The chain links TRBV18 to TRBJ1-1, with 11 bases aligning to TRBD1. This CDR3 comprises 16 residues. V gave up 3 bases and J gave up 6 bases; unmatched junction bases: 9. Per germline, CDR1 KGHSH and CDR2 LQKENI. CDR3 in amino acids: CASSPPAGQGEAEAFF. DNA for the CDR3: TGTGCCAGCTCACCTCCCGCGGGACAGGGGGAGGCTGAAGCTTTCTTT.

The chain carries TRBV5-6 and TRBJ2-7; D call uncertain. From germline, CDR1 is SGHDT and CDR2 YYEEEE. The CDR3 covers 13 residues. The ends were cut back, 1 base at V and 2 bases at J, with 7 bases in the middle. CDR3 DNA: TGTGCCAGCAGCTTGCCGGAGACCTACGAGCAGTACTTC. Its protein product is CASSLPETYEQYF.

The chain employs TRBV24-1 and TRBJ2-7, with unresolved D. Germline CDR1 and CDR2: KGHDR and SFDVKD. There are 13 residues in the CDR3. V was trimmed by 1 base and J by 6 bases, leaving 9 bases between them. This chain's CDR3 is CATSDLEASEQYF. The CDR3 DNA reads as TGTGCCACCAGTGATTTAGAAGCCTCCGAGCAGTACTTC.

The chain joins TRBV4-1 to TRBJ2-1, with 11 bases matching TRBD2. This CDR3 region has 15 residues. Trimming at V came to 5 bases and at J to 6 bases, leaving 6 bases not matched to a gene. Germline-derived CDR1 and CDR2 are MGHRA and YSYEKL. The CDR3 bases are TGCGCCAGCAGCTATTCCCTAGCGGGGGGCAATGAGCAGTTCTTC. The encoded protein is CASSYSLAGGNEQFF.

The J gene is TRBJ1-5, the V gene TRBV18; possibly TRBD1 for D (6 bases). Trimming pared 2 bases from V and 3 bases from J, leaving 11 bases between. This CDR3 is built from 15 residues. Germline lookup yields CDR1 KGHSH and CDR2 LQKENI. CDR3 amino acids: CASSPATGFNQPQHF. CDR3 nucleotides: TGTGCCAGCTCACCAGCTACAGGGTTCAATCAGCCCCAGCATTTT.

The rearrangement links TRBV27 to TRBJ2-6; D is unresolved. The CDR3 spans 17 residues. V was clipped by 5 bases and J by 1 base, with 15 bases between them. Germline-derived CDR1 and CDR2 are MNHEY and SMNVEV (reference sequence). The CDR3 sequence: CASSRNGRQSGANVLTF. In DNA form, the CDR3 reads TGTGCCAGCAGTCGTAATGGCAGGCAATCTGGGGCCAACGTCCTGACTTTC.

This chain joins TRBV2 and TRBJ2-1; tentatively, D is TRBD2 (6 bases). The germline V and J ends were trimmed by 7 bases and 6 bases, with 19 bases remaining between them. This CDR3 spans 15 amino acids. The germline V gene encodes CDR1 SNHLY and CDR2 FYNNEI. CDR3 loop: CASIGLARGINEQFF. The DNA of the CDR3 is TGTGCCAGCATTGGTCTAGCGAGAGGGATCAATGAGCAGTTCTTC.